This TCR beta chain originates from a study of cytomegalovirus exposure and HLA in healthy donors. Findings of the study overall: About 180 TCR beta chains were listed as cytomegalovirus-associated. Rare sequences made up most TCRs, while some public TCRs were found in many donors.

About this clone: What it binds is unknown. The same CDR3 can be traced to other DNA sequences in this sample.

Germline V lookup: CDR1 MNHEY, CDR2 SMNVEV (reference sequence). V shed 6 bases, J shed 3 bases, and the junction held 3 bases outside the gene matches. The CDR3 consists of 14 residues. TCRdb's table, derived via immunoSEQ multiplex PCR, lists solely in-frame clones and lacks some. The sample contains over 150,000 clones, roughly 86% of which appear only once. The chain is built from TRBV27 and TRBJ2-7, with 12 bases aligning to TRBD2. This receptor was identified in a human donor in good health. The specimen sequenced was PBMCs. This CDR3 is CASSPGLAGYEQYF. The CDR3, as DNA: TGTGCCAGCAGCCCGGGACTAGCGGGCTACGAGCAGTACTTC.